This TCR beta chain was identified in a study of shared clonotypes between healthy human individuals (dated by TCRdb to 2020 to 2022). General notes on the study: Two women and a few men aged 18 to 49 years were included in the cohort. Per donor, three plates each were used for CD4 naive and CD4 memory, two for CD8 naive, and one for CD8 memory. The study deeply sequenced blood TCR repertoires of several healthy adults to estimate repertoire size and the extent of clonotype sharing between individuals. To increase sequencing depth and limit assay-specific biases, TCR repertoire library preparation and sequencing were carried out by different laboratories using diverse techniques. Between about 0.94 and 8.9 billion PBMCs per donor were obtained by leukapheresis.

CD8 naive samples consisted of CD45RO-negative cells that were positively selected for CCR7, yielding a CD45RA+CCR7+ population without TemRA cells. The donors were healthy, HIV-negative adults with no recently reported acute infections or vaccinations. Every donor was a Caucasian adult living in Nashville, Tennessee, USA. After blood collection by leukapheresis, PBMCs were isolated using Ficoll-Histopaque density gradient centrifugation and then cryopreserved in the vapor phase of liquid nitrogen. Analytical flow cytometry was used to check the purity and quantity of every magnetically sorted T cell population. Each sorted fraction had its genomic DNA isolated and then quantified by UV absorbance on a Nanodrop 2000c. CDR1 is given as MNHEY and CDR2 as SMNVEV, both from the germline V gene (reference sequence). The cysteine opens and the phenylalanine closes a CDR3 of 14 amino acids. CDR3 DNA only is kept here, 42 bases in frame from base 1. V is pared back by 5 bases and J by 4 bases, with 9 bases lying between the germline termini.

Using the deep immunoSEQ assay, multiplex PCR amplified TCR CDR3 regions from genomic DNA. Extracted genomic DNA from each cell subset was distributed evenly across all wells of several immunoSEQ 96-well plates, and each plate was treated as a replicate. For sorted subsets, approximately 200 ng of genomic DNA, equivalent to around 29,000 T cell genomes, went into each replicate PCR. Purified libraries were quantified with a Qubit 3.0 fluorometer, sized on a Bioanalyzer 2100, and re-quantified with the KAPA Library Quantification kit. Each immunoSEQ 96-well plate was sequenced on its own single-read 150-cycle Illumina NextSeq 550 flow cell. The authors' pipeline ran thus. Because only junctional sequences without quality scores were contained in the immunoSEQ output, filtering matching that applied to full-length reads could not be performed. To assign V/J genes and CDR3, sequences were annotated against IMGT germline references using PyIR, a Python wrapper for IgBLAST v1.9. Reads were removed for weak V/J assignments (E-value above 1e-6), missing CDR3, stop codons, out-of-frame junctions, or ambiguous translated residues. A V3J clonotype was defined by an identical inferred V gene, J gene, and CDR3 amino acid sequence. The percentage overlap between two repertoires was calculated by dividing the number of shared unique clonotypes by the size of the smaller repertoire. Three approaches were used to assess repertoire richness: RTK rarefaction, the Chao1 estimator, and Recon v2.1 estimates of unobserved clonotypes. OLGA was used to compute generation probabilities for all TCRbeta clonotypes that the gDNA method yielded from a handful of donors. Held by TCRdb, this immuneACCESS table contains in-frame sequences only and omits some clones. Under half of the omission traces to an unresolved V gene where checked; the cause of the rest is unknown. For V, J and clone size, that table is used; D and trimming come from the DNA. This sample is represented by about 2.2 million clones; about 93% of them were singletons. Over 1.5% of the sample lies in the top ten.

Comment on this clone: What antigen it recognizes has not been identified. One base away there is no much larger clone; base qualities are not given.

The paper's findings and limits, for the study overall: Because the study included a small number of donors, the genetic and exposure-history diversity represented was limited. Sharing across a handful of donors was observed for approximately 5% of naive CD4, 3% to 3.5% of naive CD8, roughly 2.4% of memory CD4, and around 0.4% of memory CD8 clonotypes. Estimated clonotype richness was generally larger for naive than for memory subsets. Compared with non-shared clonotypes, clonotypes shared by all four sorted-subset donors had higher generation probabilities. Sampling was restricted to blood, and TCR repertoires in tissue are likely to differ from TCR repertoires in blood. Pairwise subsampling led to the expectation that sequencing depth would affect the degree of clonotype sharing among donors. Incomplete sequencing was indicated by rarefaction of sorted-subset datasets, despite the large sequencing depth.

The rearrangement combines TRBV27 with TRBJ2-6, and the D gene may be TRBD1, 5 bases matching. The sequenced sample was naive CD8+ T cells from PBMCs. Read against the paper, the sample's cell subset or site label means: CD45RA+CCR7+. The receptor's source is a man aged 18 to 30 in good health. Some clones in this sample may be carry-over from other donors' samples. CDR3 loop: CASSARAGANVLTF. The DNA reads TGTGCCAGCAGTGCCAGGGCCGGGGCCAACGTCCTGACTTTC.